Listed below are T cell receptor beta chains from one sample, sequenced in a study of blood T cell repertoires in COVID-19. Assay used: immunoSEQ multiplex PCR; TCRdb lists only in-frame clones, some missing. The sample holds about 180,000 clones, roughly nine tenths seen once. Sequenced input: peripheral blood. These TCRs come from a man between 70 and 80 years old with active or convalescent COVID-19. The CDR3 runs from the conserved cysteine through the conserved F or W. The D gene is left open where the match is weak. Clone size appears in some rows only: once, few, many, or a class for an expanded clone.

length	size	D	V	J	DNA	CDR3
15	.	.	TRBV5-1	TRBJ1-1	TGCGCCAGCAGCTTGGCCGTCCAGGGGAACACTGAAGCTTTCTTT	CASSLAVQGNTEAFF
11	.	.	TRBV20-1	TRBJ1-5	TGCAGTGCTAGCTTGTCTCAGCCCCAGCATTTT	CSASLSQPQHF
15	.	TRBD1	TRBV7-3	TRBJ1-2	TGTGCCAGCAGCTTAACGAGGGACAGGGCGTATGGCTACACCTTC	CASSLTRDRAYGYTF
14	few	TRBD1	TRBV28	TRBJ1-5	TGTGCCAGCCTGATGACAGGGGGCGATCAGCCCCAGCATTTT	CASLMTGGDQPQHF
17	.	TRBD1	TRBV19	TRBJ1-2	TGTGCCAGTAGTATAGGTTCTCGGACAGGGATCTTCTATGGCTACACCTTC	CASSIGSRTGIFYGYTF
15	.	TRBD1	TRBV7-3	TRBJ2-1	TGTGCCAGCAGCTCAGACAGGGCGTCCTACAATGAGCAGTTCTTC	CASSSDRASYNEQFF
15	.	.	TRBV7-2	TRBJ2-5	TGTGCCAGCAGCTTAGTATCAGGGTCGGGTGAGACCCAGTACTTC	CASSLVSGSGETQYF
15	.	.	TRBV5-6	TRBJ1-1	TGTGCCAGCAGCTTGGGGTACTCGGGTCGAAGTGAAGCTTTCTTT	CASSLGYSGRSEAFF
15	many	TRBD1	TRBV5-4	TRBJ1-4	TGTGCCAGCAGCTTGCCCGGGACAGGGGGTGAAAAACTGTTTTTT	CASSLPGTGGEKLFF
17	once	TRBD1	TRBV7-9	TRBJ1-2	TGTGCCAGCAGCTTTTTAGCGACAGGGAGGCACATGGTTGGCTACACCTTC	CASSFLATGRHMVGYTF
15	.	TRBD2	TRBV4-3	TRBJ2-1	TGCGCCAGCAGCCTGGGACTAGCGGCAAGCAATGAGCAGTTCTTC	CASSLGLAASNEQFF
15	.	TRBD1	TRBV7-2	TRBJ2-1	TGTGCCAGCAGCTTAGGGGGACAGGCTTACAATGAGCAGTTCTTC	CASSLGGQAYNEQFF
15	.	.	TRBV19	TRBJ1-4	TGTGCCAGTAGCTTAGGAGCCAGAGGGAATGAAAAACTGTTTTTT	CASSLGARGNEKLFF
15	.	.	TRBV7-6	TRBJ2-7	TGTGCCAGCAGCTCGGGACACGGCCTAGGGAGCGAGCAGTACTTC	CASSSGHGLGSEQYF
13	.	.	TRBV7-2	TRBJ1-2	TGTGCCAGCAGCTCTACAGGGCCCTATGGCTACACCTTC	CASSSTGPYGYTF
14	once	.	TRBV6-5	TRBJ2-7	TGTGCCAGCAGTTACGGGACTTATGGCTACGAGCAGTACTTC	CASSYGTYGYEQYF
15	once	TRBD2	TRBV30	TRBJ2-1	TGTGCCTGGAGTAACCCGGGAGGGACCTACAATGAGCAGTTCTTC	CAWSNPGGTYNEQFF
13	.	.	TRBV27	TRBJ1-2	TGTGCCAGCAGTGATCGGGGAGGCTATGGCTACACCTTC	CASSDRGGYGYTF
15	.	TRBD1	TRBV6-5	TRBJ2-7	TGTGCCAGCAGTTACTCTGGACAGGCGGTCTACGAGCAGTACTTC	CASSYSGQAVYEQYF
15	.	.	TRBV6-6	TRBJ2-7	TGTGCCAGCAGTACCACCGGGACACCCCCCTACGAGCAGTACTTC	CASSTTGTPPYEQYF
16	.	.	TRBV18	TRBJ2-7	TGTGCCAGCTCAACCCGATCCGCAGGGAGGACCTACGAGCAGTACTTC	CASSTRSAGRTYEQYF
14	.	TRBD2	TRBV7-8	TRBJ2-1	TGTGCCAGCATCCCGGGACTAGCGGGGGATGAGCAGTTCTTC	CASIPGLAGDEQFF
17	.	TRBD1	TRBV4-3	TRBJ1-2	TGCGCCAGCAGCCAAGCAACCTGGGACAGCCGGGACTATGGCTACACCTTC	CASSQATWDSRDYGYTF
14	.	TRBD2	TRBV19	TRBJ2-3	TGTGCCAGCGTAGCGGGGAGATTCACAGATACGCAGTATTTT	CASVAGRFTDTQYF
15	.	TRBD1	TRBV11-2	TRBJ2-1	TGTGCCAGCAGCATTGACAGGGTTACCTACAATGAGCAGTTCTTC	CASSIDRVTYNEQFF
13	.	TRBD1	TRBV12-3/TRBV12-4	TRBJ1-6	TGTGCCAGCAGTCCTGGACAGGCGCGTCCCCTCCACTTT	CASSPGQARPLHF
15	.	TRBD1	TRBV19	TRBJ2-7	TGTGCCAGTAGTATTTTCGCGACAGGGCCCACATGGCAGTACTTC	CASSIFATGPTWQYF
12	.	.	TRBV19	TRBJ1-1	TGTGCCAGTAGTAGAGGGTGGACTGAAGCTTTCTTT	CASSRGWTEAFF
14	.	.	TRBV10-3	TRBJ1-1	TGTGCCATCACCGCCTGGGAGGACGACACTGAAGCTTTCTTT	CAITAWEDDTEAFF
17	.	TRBD1	TRBV7-6	TRBJ1-2	TGTGCCAGCAGCTTAACCCGGCAACAGGGGGAAAACTATGGCTACACCTTC	CASSLTRQQGENYGYTF
15	.	.	TRBV3-1/TRBV3-2	TRBJ2-7	TGTGCCAGCAGCCAAGAATTCCTTGACTACTACGAGCAGTACTTC	CASSQEFLDYYEQYF
15	.	.	TRBV7-9	TRBJ1-4	TGTGCCAGCAGCCCCGGGAGCACGGCCAGGGAAAAACTGTTTTTT	CASSPGSTAREKLFF
14	.	.	TRBV19	TRBJ1-6	TGTGCCAGTAGTGCGACTCCAAATAATTCACCCCTCCACTTT	CASSATPNNSPLHF
13	.	.	TRBV3-1/TRBV3-2	TRBJ2-3	TGTGCCAGCAGCCTCAATGAGGCAGATACGCAGTATTTT	CASSLNEADTQYF
15	.	TRBD1	TRBV7-8	TRBJ1-4	TGTGCCAGCAGCTTGGGGGGACAGTTTAACGAAAAACTGTTTTTT	CASSLGGQFNEKLFF
14	.	TRBD2	TRBV7-7	TRBJ2-1	TGTGCTAGCAGGCCTACTAGCGCCTACAATGAGCAGTTCTTC	CASRPTSAYNEQFF
15	.	TRBD1	TRBV5-8	TRBJ2-7	TGTGCCAGCAGCTGGACACAGGGGGCAGCCTACGAGCAGTACTTC	CASSWTQGAAYEQYF
15	.	.	TRBV11-3	TRBJ2-5	TGTGCCAGCAGCTACGGGGACTTCCTCGGAGAGACCCAGTACTTC	CASSYGDFLGETQYF
17	.	TRBD2	TRBV5-8	TRBJ2-3	TGTGCCAGCAGCCCTGGGACTAGCGGGATAAGCACAGATACGCAGTATTTT	CASSPGTSGISTDTQYF
17	.	.	TRBV4-3	TRBJ1-1	TGCGCCAGCAGCCAAGATCTTCAGTTACATGCTCTTACTGAAGCTTTCTTT	CASSQDLQLHALTEAFF